Listed below are T cell receptor beta chains from one sample, sequenced in a study of CD8+ T cells in alopecia areata. Here immunoSEQ multiplex PCR was the method, and the copy in TCRdb shows in-frame clones only, minus some. The table has about 94,000 clones, about 71% seen once. The material sequenced was CD8+ T cells sorted from blood, taken at approximately week 42, from a patient treated with tofacitinib. The receptors were sampled from a human donor with alopecia areata. CDR3s include the opening cysteine and the closing phenylalanine or tryptophan. Fields, in order: V gene, D gene, J gene, clone size, CDR3 protein, CDR3 DNA. The D gene is left open where the match is weak. The size entry is marked missing in some rows and otherwise reads once, few, many or a size class.

V: TRBV6-5
D: .
J: TRBJ2-7
size: .
CDR3: CASSYSADGTYEQYF
DNA: TGTGCCAGCAGTTACTCGGCGGACGGCACCTACGAGCAGTACTTC

V: TRBV4-3
D: TRBD2
J: TRBJ2-3
size: .
CDR3: CASSQAGLAGGDTQYF
DNA: TGCGCCAGCAGCCAAGCGGGACTAGCGGGAGGAGATACGCAGTATTTT

V: TRBV6-6
D: .
J: TRBJ1-1
size: .
CDR3: CASTQGLNTEAFF
DNA: TGTGCCAGCACCCAGGGGTTGAACACTGAAGCTTTCTTT

V: TRBV13
D: TRBD2
J: TRBJ2-7
size: .
CDR3: CASSLGTTSGGIYEQYF
DNA: TGTGCCAGCAGCTTAGGCACGACTAGCGGGGGCATCTACGAGCAGTACTTC

V: TRBV23-1
D: TRBD1
J: TRBJ2-7
size: .
CDR3: CASSQGQGGQNEQYF
DNA: TGCGCCAGCAGTCAGGGGCAAGGGGGCCAGAACGAGCAGTACTTC

V: TRBV29-1
D: .
J: TRBJ2-1
size: few
CDR3: CSVVRDNYNEQFF
DNA: TGCAGCGTTGTACGGGACAATTACAATGAGCAGTTCTTC

V: TRBV19
D: .
J: TRBJ1-5
size: few
CDR3: CASSILDRQPQHF
DNA: TGTGCCAGTAGTATTCTAGACAGGCAGCCCCAGCATTTT

V: TRBV5-1
D: .
J: TRBJ2-7
size: .
CDR3: CASKADRSPTYEQYF
DNA: TGCGCCAGCAAGGCAGACCGCTCTCCCACCTACGAGCAGTACTTC

V: TRBV29-1
D: .
J: TRBJ2-1
size: few
CDR3: CSVVSYNEQFF
DNA: TGCAGCGTTGTCTCCTACAATGAGCAGTTCTTC

V: TRBV29-1
D: .
J: TRBJ1-2
size: .
CDR3: CSVEGQGEYYGYTF
DNA: TGCAGCGTTGAAGGGCAAGGAGAGTACTATGGCTACACCTTC

V: TRBV25-1
D: .
J: TRBJ1-2
size: few
CDR3: CATWGDYGYTF
DNA: TGTGCCACCTGGGGGGACTATGGCTACACCTTC

V: TRBV29-1
D: .
J: TRBJ2-1
size: .
CDR3: CSVEDLRNEQFF
DNA: TGCAGCGTTGAAGATCTTCGCAATGAGCAGTTCTTC

V: TRBV7-3
D: .
J: TRBJ2-1
size: .
CDR3: CASSLGGGAYNEQFF
DNA: TGTGCCAGCAGCTTAGGTGGGGGAGCCTACAATGAGCAGTTCTTC

V: TRBV9
D: .
J: TRBJ1-6
size: .
CDR3: CASSTGQYNSPLHF
DNA: TGTGCCAGCAGCACGGGACAATATAATTCACCCCTCCACTTT

V: TRBV6-6
D: .
J: TRBJ1-4
size: many
CDR3: CASKQSEGTTNEKLFF
DNA: TGTGCCAGCAAGCAGAGTGAGGGAACAACTAATGAAAAACTGTTTTTT

V: TRBV11-2
D: TRBD2
J: TRBJ2-1
size: .
CDR3: CASSLGPVGGEEQFF
DNA: TGTGCCAGCAGCTTAGGTCCGGTTGGGGGGGAAGAGCAGTTCTTC

V: TRBV27
D: .
J: TRBJ1-2
size: .
CDR3: CASSPRGAYYGYTF
DNA: TGTGCCAGCAGTCCCCGTGGGGCCTACTATGGCTACACCTTC

V: TRBV29-1
D: .
J: TRBJ1-2
size: .
CDR3: CSVEAQSTNYGYTF
DNA: TGCAGCGTTGAGGCGCAGAGCACTAACTATGGCTACACCTTC

V: TRBV7-2
D: .
J: TRBJ2-7
size: few
CDR3: CASSLISEQYF
DNA: TGTGCCAGCAGCTTAATCAGCGAGCAGTACTTC

V: TRBV19
D: .
J: TRBJ1-1
size: .
CDR3: CASSILGQGEAFF
DNA: TGTGCCAGTAGTATACTCGGGCAGGGTGAAGCTTTCTTT

V: TRBV7-2
D: .
J: TRBJ1-1
size: .
CDR3: CASSLSRVTEAFF
DNA: TGTGCCAGCAGCTTAAGTCGCGTCACTGAAGCTTTCTTT

V: TRBV7-6
D: .
J: TRBJ2-3
size: few
CDR3: CASSSSYTSTDTQYF
DNA: TGTGCCAGCAGTTCCAGTTATACCAGCACAGATACGCAGTATTTT

V: TRBV11-2
D: .
J: TRBJ2-5
size: .
CDR3: CASSRKQTETQYF
DNA: TGTGCCAGCAGCCGGAAGCAAACGGAGACCCAGTACTTC

V: TRBV5-1
D: .
J: TRBJ2-3
size: .
CDR3: CASSFEGRRSDTQYF
DNA: TGCGCCAGCAGCTTCGAGGGGAGGAGGTCGGATACGCAGTATTTT

V: TRBV5-8
D: .
J: TRBJ1-5
size: .
CDR3: CASSLEFSNQPQHF
DNA: TGTGCCAGCAGCTTGGAGTTTAGCAATCAGCCCCAGCATTTT

V: TRBV4-3
D: .
J: TRBJ2-5
size: .
CDR3: CASSQDRVQETQYF
DNA: TGCGCCAGCAGCCAAGACCGGGTACAAGAGACCCAGTACTTC

V: TRBV7-9
D: .
J: TRBJ2-7
size: few
CDR3: CASSLSEASYEQYF
DNA: TGTGCCAGCAGCTTATCGGAGGCCTCCTACGAGCAGTACTTC

V: TRBV7-9
D: TRBD1
J: TRBJ2-1
size: .
CDR3: CASSPGQGVRNEQFF
DNA: TGTGCCAGCAGCCCGGGACAGGGGGTGCGGAATGAGCAGTTCTTC

V: TRBV7-2
D: TRBD2
J: TRBJ2-3
size: few
CDR3: CASTSGGRTDTQYF
DNA: TGTGCCAGCACTAGCGGGGGCCGCACAGATACGCAGTATTTT

V: TRBV5-6
D: TRBD1
J: TRBJ1-1
size: .
CDR3: CASSFGQGMTEAFF
DNA: TGTGCCAGCAGCTTTGGACAGGGGATGACTGAAGCTTTCTTT